The 11 T cell receptor beta chains below all came from one sample that was sequenced in a study of cytomegalovirus exposure and HLA in healthy donors. Amplification used 60 Vbeta primers and 13 Jbeta primers. Measured with immunoSEQ multiplex PCR; TCRdb has only the in-frame clones, and not every one. Of about 130,000 clones listed, about 79% are singletons. The sample comprised PBMCs. These receptors were collected from a man in his fifties in good health and CMV-seronegative.

This clone occurred once. The chain combines TRBV7-2 with TRBJ1-1; D possibly corresponds to TRBD1 (5 bases). Germline V CDR1 and CDR2: SGHTA, FQGNSA. Between the trimmed V and J ends, which lost 8 bases and 5 bases, there was a span of 18 bases. CDR3 length equals 14 residues. The CDR3 nucleotides read TGTGCCAGCCTTTTCCGTGCAGGGAAAACTGAAGCTTTCTTT. As protein: CASLFRAGKTEAFF.

The V call is TRBV7-9, the J call TRBJ2-1, with a tentative D call TRBD2 (6 bases). The V end was cut by 3 bases, the J end by 0 bases, with 9 bases between. This CDR3 has 15 amino acids. Germline V lookup: CDR1 SEHNR, CDR2 FQNEAQ (reference sequence). The CDR3 nucleotides are TGTGCCAGCAGCTTCAGGAGGGGCTCCTACAATGAGCAGTTCTTC. Protein sequence: CASSFRRGSYNEQFF.

This chain joins TRBV7-9 and TRBJ1-6; 9 positions agree with TRBD1. The CDR3 consists of 14 residues. V trimming: 4 bases; J trimming: 10 bases; junction bases outside the gene matches: 5. Per germline, CDR1 SEHNR and CDR2 FQNEAQ (reference sequence). CDR3 sequence: CASSSGTGRSPLHF. Written as DNA, the CDR3 is TGTGCCAGCAGCTCGGGGACAGGGCGATCACCCCTCCACTTT.

This chain joins TRBV19 and TRBJ1-1; 12 nucleotides agree with TRBD1. Germline V CDR1 and CDR2: LNHDA, SQIVND (reference sequence). The CDR3 spans 15 residues. Losses at the gene ends were 10 bases for V and 3 bases for J; bases not matched to a gene: 9. The CDR3 sequence is CATIPGQGAYTEAFF. Written as DNA, the CDR3 is TGTGCCACCATTCCGGGACAGGGGGCTTACACTGAAGCTTTCTTT.

V and J are TRBV29-1 and TRBJ2-7, with D perhaps matching TRBD1 (6 bases). V lost 6 bases and J lost 0, with 15 bases in between. The CDR3 is 14 residues long. Germline CDR1 reads SQVTM; CDR2 reads ANQGSEA. This CDR3 reads CSVMQDRSSYEQYF. In DNA form, the CDR3 reads TGCAGCGTAATGCAGGACAGAAGCTCCTACGAGCAGTACTTC.

The chain joins TRBV9 to TRBJ1-6; TRBD1 agrees at 7 bases. V shed 4 bases, J shed 7 bases, and the junction held 11 bases outside the gene matches. Looked up from germline, CDR1 is SGDLS and CDR2 is YYNGEE. The CDR3 is 16 residues long. This chain's CDR3 is CASSPHLEQGNSPLHF. CDR3 in DNA: TGTGCCAGCAGCCCCCATTTGGAACAGGGGAATTCACCCCTCCACTTT.

This clone came up once. The gene calls are TRBV2 and TRBJ2-1; 7 positions match TRBD1. This CDR3 is built from 12 residues. Germline loops: CDR1 SNHLY, CDR2 FYNNEI. V lost 7 bases, J lost 6 bases, and 3 bases stayed unmatched. This CDR3 reads CASTPGGNEQFF. CDR3 in DNA: TGTGCCAGCACCCCAGGGGGCAATGAGCAGTTCTTC.

The V gene is TRBV30, the J gene TRBJ2-7; D is unresolved. CDR1 and CDR2 from the germline V gene are GTSNPN and SVGIG (reference sequence). The CDR3 length is 12 residues. The V end was cut by 3 bases, the J end by 0 bases, with 6 bases between. Here the CDR3 DNA reads TGTGCCTGGAGCCTGAGCTCCTACGAGCAGTACTTC. Its protein is CAWSLSSYEQYF.

This clone appeared a few times. The DNA for the CDR3 is TGTGCCAGCAGCCTCTATCAGAACACTGAAGCTTTCTTT. The encoded protein is CASSLYQNTEAFF. The chain joins TRBV2 to TRBJ1-1; D is unresolved. The CDR3 spans 13 residues. Germline V gives CDR1 SNHLY, CDR2 FYNNEI. The ends were cut back, 6 bases at V and 1 base at J, with 9 bases in the middle.

The chain recombines TRBV7-9 with TRBJ1-1; no reliable D call. CDR3 length equals 11 residues. Between the trimmed V and J ends, which lost 3 bases and 8 bases, there was a span of 7 bases. The germline CDR1 and CDR2 sequences are SEHNR and FQNEAQ (reference sequence). The CDR3 DNA follows: TGTGCCAGCAGCTTGGCGACAGAAGCTTTCTTT. Residues: CASSLATEAFF. The whole variable domain, remainder taken from reference TRBV7-9 and TRBJ1-1, is DTGVSQNPRHKITKRGQNVTFRCDPISEHNRLYWYRQTLGQGPEFLTYFQNEAQLEKSRLLSDRFSAERPKGSFSTLEIQRTEQGDSAMYLCASSLATEAFFGQGTRLTVV.

This clone was seen once. The V gene is TRBV30, the J gene TRBJ2-2, with D hard to call. Germline-derived CDR1 and CDR2 are GTSNPN and SVGIG (reference sequence). V was trimmed by 2 bases and J by 8 bases, leaving 9 bases between them. The CDR3 consists of 12 residues. CDR3 residues: CAWSPERGELFF. The CDR3 DNA reads as TGTGCCTGGAGTCCTGAGAGAGGGGAGCTGTTTTTT. Full variable domain (rest looked up from reference TRBV30 and TRBJ2-2): SQTIHQWPATLVQPVGSPLSLECTVEGTSNPNLYWYRQAAGRGLQLLFYSVGIGQISSEVPQNLSASRPQDRQFILSSKKLLLSDSGFYLCAWSPERGELFFGEGSRLTVL.